This T cell receptor beta chain comes out of a study of T-cell memory formation after mild COVID-19. Study-wide results and caveats: Memory cells collected pre-infection included some clones that later responded, suggesting cross-reactive memory joined.

Trimming took off 5 bases at V and 0 bases at J, with 13 bases between the two ends. Germline V CDR1 and CDR2: SEHNR, FQNEAQ (reference sequence). The CDR3 totals 15 residues. 5'RACE with constant-segment primers yielded barcoded, UMI-tagged TCR alpha and TCR beta cDNA libraries. TCRdb passed the 5' RACE reads through MiXCR, listing each CDR3 protein once. Of 470,000 or so distinct CDR3 sequences in the sample, more than 15% were seen once. This clonotype was observed a handful of times. Its specificity is unknown. The clonotype comes from a man younger than 30 who had mild COVID-19 (a few samples of this study predate the infection). Cell type and time point are not known. The material sequenced was PBMCs or a T cell subset sorted from them (not recorded which). V is TRBV7-9 and J is TRBJ1-1; D is uncertain. The CDR3 reads CASSGMIPLNTEAFF. DNA for the CDR3: TGTGCCAGCAGCGGTATGATTCCTCTGAACACTGAAGCTTTCTTT.